This T cell receptor beta chain was profiled in a study of shared clonotypes between healthy human individuals. Study-level background: CD4 naive cells filled three plates per donor, CD4 memory three, CD8 naive two and CD8 memory one.

Deep-level settings were used for running the assay. TCRdb's copy holds only in-frame clones and misses some; the assay was immunoSEQ multiplex PCR. The repertoire holds around 1,900,000 clones, with around 93% as singletons. This clone has only one observation. The naive CD8 population came from CD45RO-negative cells selected for CCR7, without terminally differentiated effector memory CD45RA+ cells. The healthy adult donors were HIV-negative and reported no recent acute infections or vaccinations. V gave up 3 bases and J gave up 2 bases, with 11 bases separating them. Per germline, CDR1 MNHEY and CDR2 SMNVEV (reference sequence). CDR3 length: 14 amino acids.

The sample taken for sequencing was naive CD8+ T cells from PBMCs. The J gene is TRBJ2-7, the V gene TRBV27; no clear D gene. This receptor was identified in a man between 18 and 35 years old in good health. Some clones in this sample may be carry-over from other donors' samples. In nucleotides, the CDR3 is TGTGCCAGCAGTTTCGGGTCTGAAGCCTACGAGCAGTACTTC. The encoded protein is CASSFGSEAYEQYF.